The 18 T cell receptor beta chains listed next were all sequenced from one sample in a study of a mutant IDH1 vaccine in newly diagnosed glioma. Time point denoted: week 35, safety follow-up. A 20-mer mutant IDH1 peptide at 300 ug was injected subcutaneously with topical imiquimod. The protocol was immunoSEQ multiplex PCR, while the TCRdb copy is restricted to in-frame clones and leaves out a portion. The top ten clones hold less than 7.5% of a sample with about 48,000 clones, 70% to 85% of them seen once. Their antigen targets remain unknown. The sequenced sample was PBMCs, obtained from a glioma patient whose treatment included an IDH1 peptide vaccine. Receptors originate from a man aged 35-49 years with glioma.

A note on this clone: Other DNA sequences from this sample encode an identical CDR3 as well. The genes are TRBV9 and TRBJ2-7, with 11 bases identical to TRBD1. The germline CDR1 and CDR2 sequences are SGDLS and YYNGEE. The CDR3 sequence is 13 residues long. V shed 5 bases, J shed 4 bases, and the junction held 2 bases outside the gene matches. The CDR3, as DNA: TGTGCCAGCAGTGGACAGGGGGCTTACGAGCAGTACTTC. Encoded protein: CASSGQGAYEQYF. The whole variable domain, remainder taken from reference TRBV9 and TRBJ2-7, is DSGVTQTPKHLITATGQRVTLRCSPRSGDLSVYWYQQSLDQGLQFLIQYYNGEERAKGNILERFSAQQFPDLHSELNLSSLELGDSALYFCASSGQGAYEQYFGPGTRLTVT.

The J gene is TRBJ2-3, the V gene TRBV5-1, with 7 bases fitting TRBD1. The ends lost 4 bases at V and 2 bases at J; junction bases unmatched: 4. The CDR3 has 14 residues. CDR1 is SGHRS, CDR2 YFSETQ, per germline. The CDR3 loop reads CASSRDSYTDTQYF. In DNA, the CDR3 is TGCGCCAGCAGCAGGGACAGCTACACAGATACGCAGTATTTT.

The CDR3 loop is CASSLFWGNTEAFF. The CDR3 DNA sequence: TGTGCCAGCAGCTTGTTTTGGGGGAACACTGAAGCTTTCTTT. V gene TRBV5-4 combines with J gene TRBJ1-1; D is unresolved. The V gene's germline CDR1 is SGHNT and CDR2 YYREEE (reference sequence). CDR3 length equals 14 residues. V gave up 1 base and J gave up 1 base, with 8 bases separating them.

This clone was seen more than once but under ten times. This chain uses TRBV30 with TRBJ1-6; possible D gene TRBD1, 5 bases. Deletions cut 0 bases from V and 9 bases from J, with 12 bases between. The CDR3 runs to 14 residues. The V gene's germline CDR1 is GTSNPN and CDR2 SVGIG (reference sequence). The CDR3 sequence is CAWSVTAGSSPLHF. The CDR3 DNA reads as TGTGCCTGGAGTGTAACGGCAGGGAGTTCACCCCTCCACTTT.

This clone turned up a few times. J is TRBJ1-1 and V is TRBV6-6; possible D gene TRBD1, 5 bases. Trimming took 6 bases from V and 0 from J, leaving 17 bases between them. Germline CDR1 is MNHNY and CDR2 is SVGAGI (reference sequence). The CDR3 runs 16 residues. CDR3 coding DNA: TGTGCCAGCAGCAGGGACGTACCTGGTATGAACACTGAAGCTTTCTTT. It codes for CASSRDVPGMNTEAFF.

This sequence joins TRBV6-5 and TRBJ1-2, with 8 bases aligning to TRBD1. CDR1 is MNHEY and CDR2 is SVGAGI in the germline V gene. With V trimmed by 2 bases and J by 8 bases, 10 bases remained unmatched. The CDR3 contains 15 residues. The CDR3 DNA reads TGTGCCAGCAGTTACGTGCGGACAGGGAGGAGCGGCTACACCTTC. Amino acid sequence: CASSYVRTGRSGYTF.

This chain uses TRBV5-6 with TRBJ1-2, with a possible D match to TRBD1 (6 bases). Germline CDR1 SGHDT, CDR2 YYEEEE. V was cut by 0 bases and J by 5 bases, with 11 bases left in between. This CDR3 has 14 residues. The CDR3, as DNA: TGTGCCAGCAGCTTGGACAGGGCAAGATATGGCTACACCTTC. Protein sequence: CASSLDRARYGYTF.

V gene TRBV18 combines with J gene TRBJ2-2; D remains unclear. Trimming removed 0 bases at V and 7 bases at J, with 6 bases between. Germline lookup yields CDR1 KGHSH and CDR2 LQKENI. The CDR3 spans 13 residues. The CDR3 here is CASSPPSVGELFF. CDR3 nucleotide sequence: TGTGCCAGCTCACCACCTTCAGTCGGGGAGCTGTTTTTT.

There are a few counts of this clone. The J gene is TRBJ1-5, the V gene TRBV10-3, with D hard to call. The CDR3 spans 13 residues. V shed 7 bases and J shed 4 bases, with 11 bases lying between them. Germline CDR1 ENHRY, CDR2 SYGVKD. This CDR3 is CAITAAINQPQHF. CDR3 sequence (DNA): TGTGCCATCACGGCAGCGATAAATCAGCCCCAGCATTTT.

This chain joins TRBV5-6 and TRBJ1-2; TRBD1 aligns across 9 bases. Trimming removed 0 bases from V and 8 bases from J; junction bases left unmatched: 8. Germline CDR1 and CDR2: SGHDT and YYEEEE. The CDR3 loop spans 15 amino acids. The CDR3 is CASSLDRGLRGGYTF. CDR3 DNA sequence: TGTGCCAGCAGCTTGGACAGGGGGCTAAGAGGGGGCTACACCTTC.

The chain joins TRBV30 to TRBJ2-7; the D gene is possibly TRBD1 (5 bases). V was clipped by 4 bases and J by 3 bases, with 13 bases between them. The CDR3 is made up of 13 amino acids. The germline V gene has CDR1 GTSNPN and CDR2 SVGIG (reference sequence). The CDR3 DNA is TGTGCCTGGAATCAGGGTAATGACTACGAGCAGTACTTC. Protein sequence: CAWNQGNDYEQYF.

This chain connects TRBV5-1 to TRBJ1-5, with D possibly TRBD1 on 6 matching bases. Trimming pared 6 bases from V and 0 bases from J, leaving 16 bases between. CDR3 length equals 16 residues. Germline loops: CDR1 SGHRS, CDR2 YFSETQ. CDR3 bases: TGCGCCAGCACCGGGACAATTCCCTATAGCAATCAGCCCCAGCATTTT. Translating gives CASTGTIPYSNQPQHF.

This sequence joins TRBV4-1 and TRBJ1-5, with unresolved D. Germline CDR1 MGHRA, CDR2 YSYEKL. V lost 2 bases and J 2 bases, leaving 7 bases between the germline ends. This CDR3 spans 14 amino acids. CDR3 nucleotide sequence: TGCGCCAGCAGCCAACAGGAGGGCAATCAGCCCCAGCATTTT. Translating it yields CASSQQEGNQPQHF.

The rearrangement joins TRBV30 to TRBJ2-4; no clear D. CDR1 and CDR2 from the germline V gene are GTSNPN and SVGIG (reference sequence). This CDR3 has 16 residues. Trimming left V 1 base short and J 5 bases short, with 18 bases between. CDR3 residues: CAWSDTPAGPQNIQYF. The CDR3 DNA follows: TGTGCCTGGAGTGACACTCCGGCTGGGCCCCAAAACATTCAGTACTTC.

V is TRBV6-5 and J is TRBJ1-6; D gene unclear. CDR1 and CDR2 from the germline V gene are MNHEY and SVGAGI. V lost 0 bases to trimming and J lost 9 bases, with 12 bases between them. CDR3 length: 15 residues. CDR3 sequence reads: CASSYSKNRISPLHF. The DNA of the CDR3 is TGTGCCAGCAGTTACTCGAAAAATCGGATTTCACCCCTCCACTTT.

V is TRBV6-6 and J is TRBJ1-1, with 7 bases aligning to TRBD1. This CDR3 is built from 13 residues. Per the germline V gene, CDR1 is MNHNY and CDR2 is SVGAGI (reference sequence). The V segment lost 4 bases and the J segment 7 bases; nucleotides outside the gene matches: 6. For the CDR3, the DNA is TGTGCCAGCAGTTTTCAGGGGGGAGGTGAAGCTTTCTTT. Protein product: CASSFQGGGEAFF.

This clone was recorded once. CDR3 nucleotide sequence: TGTGCCAGCAGTTACTCCGGGACGTCCTCGCCGGAGCAGTTCTTC. Protein sequence: CASSYSGTSSPEQFF. The rearrangement links TRBV6-6 to TRBJ2-1; either TRBD1 or TRBD2 may fit D (5 bases each). The CDR3 consists of 15 residues. The V end was cut by 0 bases, the J end by 10 bases, with 16 bases between. The germline gives CDR1 MNHNY, CDR2 SVGAGI (reference sequence).

The rearrangement joins TRBV9 to TRBJ1-3; D gene ambiguous. This CDR3 is built from 10 residues. The V gene lost 3 bases and the J gene lost 7 bases, with 2 bases spanning the gap. Germline lookup yields CDR1 SGDLS and CDR2 YYNGEE. The CDR3: CASSGNTIYF. In DNA form, the CDR3 reads TGTGCCAGCAGCGGGAACACCATATATTTT.